The 26 T cell receptor beta chains listed next were all sequenced from one sample in a study of somatic mutations in cytotoxic T cells in rheumatoid arthritis. Assay used: immunoSEQ multiplex PCR; TCRdb lists only in-frame clones, some missing. The sample holds thousands of clones, 70% seen once. Sequencing was carried out using CD8+ T cells sorted from blood. Every receptor here comes from a man aged 40-49 years in good health.

This CDR3 is CASSPRDKYEQYV. CDR3 sequence (DNA): TGTGCCAGCAGCCCCCGGGACAAATACGAGCAGTACGTC. The chain couples TRBV7-9 to TRBJ2-7; D is perhaps TRBD1 (6 bases). This CDR3 contains 13 residues. Deletions cut 5 bases from V and 4 bases from J, with 12 bases between. Germline CDR1 reads SEHNR; CDR2 reads FQNEAQ (reference sequence).

J is TRBJ1-2 and V is TRBV7-8; D is unresolved. CDR1 and CDR2 (germline): SGHVS, FQNEAQ. V was shortened by 1 base and J by 0 bases, with 6 bases between the two germline ends. The CDR3 runs to 14 residues. This chain's CDR3 is CASSLGRANYGYTF. The DNA for the CDR3 is TGTGCCAGCAGCTTAGGTCGGGCTAACTATGGCTACACCTTC.

The chain joins TRBV30 to TRBJ1-2; D is perhaps TRBD1 (6 bases). CDR1 is GTSNPN and CDR2 is SVGIG in the germline V gene (reference sequence). This CDR3 has 13 amino acids. This chain's CDR3 is CAYPTQGGYGYTF. Written as DNA, the CDR3 is TGTGCGTATCCGACACAGGGCGGCTATGGCTACACCTTC.

V gene TRBV7-8 combines with J gene TRBJ1-6; maybe TRBD1 (6 bases). The germline V gene has CDR1 SGHVS and CDR2 FQNEAQ. This CDR3 has 16 residues. V was clipped by 2 bases and J by 8 bases, with 16 bases between them. The CDR3 DNA is TGTGCCAGCAGCTTAACGGACAGCCGTCTGGATTCACCCCTCCACTTT. It codes for CASSLTDSRLDSPLHF.

This clone was recorded only once. This sequence joins TRBV29-1 and TRBJ2-1; 10 bases line up with TRBD2. Germline trimming cut 4 bases from V and 3 bases from J; bases unmatched to any gene: 6. This CDR3 is built from 15 residues. Germline V gene sequence: CDR1 SQVTM, CDR2 ANQGSEA. The CDR3 nucleotides read TGCAGCGTTGTGTCTAGCGGGAGTGTCTACAATGAGCAGTTCTTC. Protein: CSVVSSGSVYNEQFF.

The V gene is TRBV5-1, the J gene TRBJ2-1, with D tentatively TRBD2 (7 bases). The length of the CDR3 is 15 residues. Trimming cost V 5 bases and J 4 bases, with 16 bases left between them. Germline V gene data show CDR1 as SGHRS and CDR2 as YFSETQ. In nucleotides, the CDR3 is TGCGCCAGCAGACCCGAGGGGGGGGTATACAATGAGCAGTTCTTC. This codes for CASRPEGGVYNEQFF.

The V gene is TRBV19, the J gene TRBJ1-4; no reliable D call. Germline V lookup: CDR1 LNHDA, CDR2 SQIVND (reference sequence). The CDR3 is 13 amino acids. V gave up 9 bases and J gave up 8 bases, with 16 bases separating them. The CDR3 spells CASRTASGEKLFF. Here the CDR3 DNA reads TGTGCCAGCCGAACAGCCTCGGGAGAAAAACTGTTTTTT.

V gene TRBV5-1 combines with J gene TRBJ1-1; D gene unclear. V was pared by 0 bases and J by 8 bases, with 17 bases between. The CDR3 contains 15 residues. Germline CDR1 reads SGHRS; CDR2 reads YFSETQ. CDR3 sequence reads: CASSLGAQTASEAFF. The CDR3 region has the DNA TGCGCCAGCAGCTTGGGGGCCCAGACCGCTTCAGAAGCTTTCTTT. Looking up the rest from reference TRBV5-1 and TRBJ1-1 gives the full variable domain: KAGVTQTPRYLIKTRGQQVTLSCSPISGHRSVSWYQQTPGQGLQFLFEYFSETQRNKGNFPGRFSGRQFSNSRSEMNVSTLELGDSALYLCASSLGAQTASEAFFGQGTRLTVV.

J is TRBJ2-1 and V is TRBV27, with 9 nucleotides matching TRBD2. CDR1 is MNHEY and CDR2 is SMNVEV in the germline V gene (reference sequence). The CDR3 spans 14 residues. V was clipped by 11 bases and J by 4 bases; unmatched bases: 9. CDR3 protein: CACSLAGPYNEQFF. The CDR3 DNA follows: TGTGCCTGCTCACTAGCGGGTCCTTACAATGAGCAGTTCTTC.

This clone was counted a few times. The chain links TRBV9 to TRBJ1-1; TRBD1 might be the D (6 bases). This CDR3 has 17 amino acids. The ends were cut back, 4 bases at V and 0 bases at J, with 19 bases in the middle. Germline assignment: CDR1 SGDLS and CDR2 YYNGEE. CDR3 loop: CASSPTGASGMNTEAFF. As DNA, the CDR3 is TGTGCCAGCAGCCCAACGGGGGCGTCAGGCATGAACACTGAAGCTTTCTTT.

This clone was detected only a few times. J is TRBJ2-2 and V is TRBV5-5; no clear D gene. Per the germline V gene, CDR1 is SGHKS and CDR2 is YYEKEE (reference sequence). The CDR3 has 12 residues. V shed 5 bases and J shed 5 bases, with 7 bases lying between them. The CDR3 is CASRGGTGELFF. The DNA for the CDR3 is TGTGCCAGCAGGGGCGGTACCGGGGAGCTGTTTTTT.

The rearrangement uses TRBV4-2 and TRBJ2-7; D is unresolved. Germline V gene data show CDR1 as LGHNA and CDR2 as YNFKEQ. The CDR3 consists of 11 residues. Trimming left V 5 bases short and J 10 bases short, with 12 bases between. CDR3 amino acids: CASSASSGQYF. The CDR3 DNA sequence: TGTGCCAGCAGCGCGTCTAGTGGTCAGTACTTC.

This clone was counted a single time. The CDR3 bases are TGTGCCATCAGGGAACAACAGGGGCGGAACACTGAAGCTTTCTTT. Translating gives CAIREQQGRNTEAFF. The chain carries TRBV10-3 and TRBJ1-1; 7 nucleotides agree with TRBD1. This CDR3 has 15 amino acids. Trimming removed 6 bases from V and 1 base from J; junction bases left unmatched: 8. Germline V lookup: CDR1 ENHRY, CDR2 SYGVKD.

This clone showed up just once. V usage is TRBV16 and J usage is TRBJ1-5; D call uncertain. The germline V and J ends were trimmed by 2 bases and 1 base, with 9 bases remaining between them. CDR1 is KGHSY, CDR2 FQNENV, per germline. The CDR3 length is 15 residues. The CDR3 loop reads CASSQGLESNQPQHF. In DNA, the CDR3 is TGTGCCAGCAGCCAAGGCTTAGAAAGCAATCAGCCCCAGCATTTT.

V usage is TRBV7-9 and J usage is TRBJ1-2, with no clear D. There are 13 residues in the CDR3. The V end lost 3 bases, the J end lost 7 bases, and 12 bases lay between the germline ends. CDR1 SEHNR and CDR2 FQNEAQ come from the germline V gene (reference sequence). The CDR3 DNA is TGTGCCAGCAGCTTCGGGGAGTTGGGTGGCTACACCTTC. Encoded protein: CASSFGELGGYTF. Complete variable domain (other parts from reference TRBV7-9 and TRBJ1-2): DTGVSQNPRHKITKRGQNVTFRCDPISEHNRLYWYRQTLGQGPEFLTYFQNEAQLEKSRLLSDRFSAERPKGSFSTLEIQRTEQGDSAMYLCASSFGELGGYTFGSGTRLTVV.

This rearrangement joins TRBV30 to TRBJ2-1; D unresolved. V gave up 2 bases and J gave up 5 bases, with 10 bases separating them. The CDR3 is 13 residues long. The germline V gene has CDR1 GTSNPN and CDR2 SVGIG (reference sequence). The CDR3 protein is CAWSPRADNEQFF. For the CDR3, the DNA is TGTGCCTGGAGTCCCCGAGCCGACAATGAGCAGTTCTTC.

This clone is labeled as medium-sized. The V and J genes are TRBV19 and TRBJ2-3; D unresolved. Per the germline V gene, CDR1 is LNHDA and CDR2 is SQIVND (reference sequence). Trimming stripped 0 bases from V and 2 bases from J, with 9 bases between. This CDR3 spans 15 amino acids. The DNA for the CDR3 is TGTGCCAGTAGTATAGATGCCAGACTCACAGATACGCAGTATTTT. It codes for CASSIDARLTDTQYF.

The rearrangement joins TRBV6-4 to TRBJ2-1, with D unclear. V gave up 3 bases and J gave up 0 bases, with 9 bases separating them. Germline CDR1 reads MRHNA; CDR2 reads SNTAGT. The CDR3 totals 15 residues. The CDR3 spells CASSESRSSYNEQFF. In DNA form, the CDR3 reads TGTGCCAGCAGTGAATCTAGAAGCTCCTACAATGAGCAGTTCTTC.

The V and J genes are TRBV6-8 and TRBJ2-7, with no clear D. CDR3 size: 17 residues. V lost 2 bases and J lost 4, with 21 bases in between. The germline gives CDR1 MNHGY, CDR2 SAAAGT. The CDR3: CASSYRRKVPGEYEQYV. The DNA of the CDR3 is TGTGCCAGCAGTTACCGCAGGAAGGTACCCGGCGAATACGAGCAGTACGTC.

This chain joins TRBV2 and TRBJ2-1; the match to TRBD1 covers 9 bases. The CDR3 length is 14 residues. V shed 5 bases and J 7 bases; nucleotides not matched to a gene: 6. Germline CDR1 reads SNHLY; CDR2 reads FYNNEI. CDR3 residues: CASSTGTGSNEQFF. In nucleotides, the CDR3 is TGTGCCAGCAGTACCGGGACAGGGTCGAATGAGCAGTTCTTC.

This chain connects TRBV2 to TRBJ2-1; the D call may be TRBD1 or TRBD2 (6 bases each). CDR1 and CDR2 from the germline V gene are SNHLY and FYNNEI. The CDR3 consists of 15 residues. Trimming took 6 bases from V and 7 from J, leaving 19 bases between them. CDR3 in amino acids: CASSDIGGAGNEQFF. The CDR3 DNA sequence: TGTGCCAGCAGCGATATCGGGGGCGCGGGTAATGAGCAGTTCTTC.

The CDR3 spells CASSWTELYGYTF. CDR3 nucleotide sequence: TGTGCCAGCAGTTGGACGGAACTCTATGGCTACACCTTC. The rearrangement uses TRBV7-3 and TRBJ1-2, with D unresolved. The CDR3 totals 13 residues. V lost 6 bases, J lost 4 bases, and 12 bases lay in between. CDR1 is SGHTA and CDR2 is FQGTGA in the germline V gene.

This clone was detected a few times. The chain links TRBV4-2 to TRBJ2-2, with TRBD2 identical over 9 bases. This CDR3 is built from 16 residues. Losses at the gene ends were 4 bases for V and 0 bases for J; bases not matched to a gene: 3. From germline, CDR1 is LGHNA and CDR2 YNFKEQ. CDR3 DNA sequence: TGTGCCAGCAGCCCGCGACTAGCGGCGAACACCGGGGAGCTGTTTTTT. Translated, it gives CASSPRLAANTGELFF.

The CDR3 loop reads CSVRSALRTGGNIQYF. The CDR3 bases are TGCAGCGTTCGGTCCGCGCTCCGGACAGGGGGAAACATTCAGTACTTC. The rearrangement links TRBV29-1 to TRBJ2-4, with 10 bases aligning to TRBD1. Germline lookup yields CDR1 SQVTM and CDR2 ANQGSEA. The CDR3 is made up of 16 amino acids. Germline trimming cut 5 bases from V and 6 bases from J; bases unmatched to any gene: 13.

CDR3 in amino acids: CASSLTPRDARGGYTF. The DNA for the CDR3 is TGTGCCAGCAGCTTAACTCCCAGGGATGCCCGAGGTGGCTACACCTTC. V usage is TRBV7-3 and J usage is TRBJ1-2; D is possibly TRBD1 (5 bases). The CDR3 is made up of 16 amino acids. Germline CDR1 is SGHTA and CDR2 is FQGTGA. Trimming took off 0 bases at V and 7 bases at J, with 18 bases between the two ends.

The chain employs TRBV6-1 and TRBJ1-1; D is unresolved. This CDR3 has 11 residues. V dropped 4 bases and J dropped 4 bases, with 4 bases sitting between them. Germline-derived CDR1 and CDR2 are MNHNS and SASEGT. CDR3 loop: CASSVSTEAFF. The CDR3 region has the DNA TGTGCCAGCAGTGTTTCCACTGAAGCTTTCTTT.